A single sample is the source of the 9 T cell receptor beta chains below, sequenced in a study of beta chain features in type 1 diabetes. Study observations and caveats: Across all four CD4+ subsets, people with type 1 diabetes showed modestly shorter TCRB CDR3s.

Their target antigens are unknown. Expressed TCRB transcripts were sequenced, since all the RNA that had been isolated was reverse transcribed. Method: immunoSEQ multiplex PCR; TCRdb's copy keeps in-frame clones and lacks some. The profile shows 550,000 to 850,000 clones, about an eighth of them singletons. The sequenced sample was naive CD4+ T cells from blood. The receptors derive from a man younger than 35 with type 1 diabetes.

Only a few counts were recorded for this clone. The CDR3 region has the DNA TGCAGCGTTAAAAGATTGGGCGAGAATGAAAAACTGTTTTTT. This gives the protein CSVKRLGENEKLFF. The chain has TRBV29-1 and TRBJ1-4, with D uncertain. There are 14 residues in the CDR3. The V end was cut by 5 bases, the J end by 5 bases, with 15 bases between. Per the germline V gene, CDR1 is SQVTM and CDR2 is ANQGSEA.

V and J are TRBV4-1 and TRBJ1-6; no firm D call. CDR1 is MGHRA, CDR2 YSYEKL, per germline. Trimming left V 5 bases short and J 10 bases short, with 18 bases between. This CDR3 has 15 residues. The CDR3 loop reads CASSSLPTRRSPLHF. Here the CDR3 DNA reads TGCGCCAGCAGCTCCCTGCCGACCCGGAGGTCACCCCTCCACTTT.

In its sample, this clone was seen a few times. At one boundary the junction diverges from the germline segment, which might be a read error. The J gene is TRBJ2-1, the V gene TRBV6-1; tentatively, D is TRBD1 or TRBD2 (5 bases each). The length of the CDR3 is 14 residues. The V gene's germline CDR1 is MNHNS and CDR2 SASEGT. The CDR3 DNA reads as TGTGCCAGCAGTGTCCCAATTATAACGGGACCTCGGCTCTTC. This codes for CASSVPIITGPRLF.

V gene TRBV27 combines with J gene TRBJ2-5; TRBD1 is a possible D gene (6 bases). Trimming shortened V by 3 bases and J by 1 base, and 12 bases separated the two germline ends. CDR3 length: 15 amino acids. Germline CDR1 and CDR2: MNHEY and SMNVEV (reference sequence). The chain's CDR3 is CASSFGAGAQETQYF. Here the CDR3 DNA reads TGTGCCAGCAGTTTCGGGGCAGGGGCCCAAGAGACCCAGTACTTC.

The chain is built from TRBV25-1 and TRBJ2-5, with 7 positions matching TRBD1. J gave up 3 bases and V 2 bases, and 12 bases lay outside the gene matches. Germline values: CDR1 MGHDK, CDR2 SYGVNS. The CDR3 consists of 17 residues. The CDR3 here is CASSEIKPGQLKETQYF. The CDR3 DNA reads as TGTGCCAGCAGTGAAATTAAGCCGGGACAGCTAAAAGAGACCCAGTACTTC.

The sample holds a few counts of this clone. The chain carries TRBV30 and TRBJ1-4; the D is unclear. The germline CDR1 and CDR2 sequences are GTSNPN and SVGIG (reference sequence). V was trimmed by 0 bases and J by 5 bases, leaving 7 bases between them. The CDR3 runs to 13 residues. The CDR3 here is CAWSVMGNEKLFF. CDR3 sequence (DNA): TGTGCCTGGAGTGTTATGGGAAATGAAAAACTGTTTTTT.

In this sample, this clone turned up a few times. The chain couples TRBV7-8 to TRBJ2-7, with 9 bases aligning to TRBD1. Germline V lookup: CDR1 SGHVS, CDR2 FQNEAQ. This CDR3 is 14 amino acids long. Losses at the gene ends were 4 bases for V and 5 bases for J; bases not matched to a gene: 6. CDR3 amino acids: CASSSGTGNNEQYF. The CDR3 DNA reads TGTGCCAGCAGCTCCGGGACAGGGAACAACGAGCAGTACTTC.

The CDR3 DNA reads TGTGCCAGCAGTTACGCGAGACAGGGGGCGGCTGAAGCTTTCTTT. It encodes CASSYARQGAAEAFF. The rearrangement links TRBV6-6 to TRBJ1-1; 10 bases align to TRBD1. CDR3 size: 15 residues. Germline CDR1 is MNHNY and CDR2 is SVGAGI (reference sequence). J was trimmed by 6 bases and V by 2 bases; bases with no gene match: 6.

A few counts support this clone. V usage is TRBV29-1 and J usage is TRBJ1-4; D is unresolved. V dropped 7 bases and J dropped 4 bases, with 13 bases sitting between them. CDR1 is SQVTM, CDR2 ANQGSEA, per germline. The CDR3 runs to 13 residues. DNA for the CDR3: TGCAGCGCCTGCCAGGCCCTTAATGAAAAACTGTTTTTT. Translating gives CSACQALNEKLFF.